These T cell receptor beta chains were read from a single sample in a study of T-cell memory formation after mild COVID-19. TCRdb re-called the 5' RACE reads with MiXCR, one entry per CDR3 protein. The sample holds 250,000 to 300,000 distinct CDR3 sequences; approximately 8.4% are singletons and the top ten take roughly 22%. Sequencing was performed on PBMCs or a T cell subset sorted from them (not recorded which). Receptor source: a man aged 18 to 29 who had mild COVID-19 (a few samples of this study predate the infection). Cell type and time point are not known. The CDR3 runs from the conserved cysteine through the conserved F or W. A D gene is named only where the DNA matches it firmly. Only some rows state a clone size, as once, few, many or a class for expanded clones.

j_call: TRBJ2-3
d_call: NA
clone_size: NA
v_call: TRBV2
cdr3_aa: CASSDWSPTDTQYF
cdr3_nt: TGTGCCAGCAGTGACTGGTCACCCACAGATACGCAGTATTTT

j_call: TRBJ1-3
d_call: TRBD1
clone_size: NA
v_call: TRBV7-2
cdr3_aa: CASSPYAGTGHTGNTIYF
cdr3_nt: TGTGCCAGCAGCCCCTACGCCGGGACAGGGCATACAGGAAACACCATATATTTT

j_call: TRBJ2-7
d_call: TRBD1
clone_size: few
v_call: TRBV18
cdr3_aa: CASSPQDRVYEQYF
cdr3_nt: TGTGCCAGCTCACCACAGGACAGGGTCTACGAGCAGTACTTC

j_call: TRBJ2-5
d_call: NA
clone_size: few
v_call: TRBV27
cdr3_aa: CASSVRALETQYF
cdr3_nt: TGTGCCAGCAGCGTCCGGGCCCTAGAGACCCAGTACTTC

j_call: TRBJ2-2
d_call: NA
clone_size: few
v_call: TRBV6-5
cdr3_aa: CASNREPRGNTGELFF
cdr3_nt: TGTGCCAGCAACCGCGAGCCGAGGGGAAACACCGGGGAGCTGTTTTTT

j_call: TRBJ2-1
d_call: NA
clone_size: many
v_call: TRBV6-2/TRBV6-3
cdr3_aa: CASTYGLFNEQFF
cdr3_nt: TGTGCCAGCACCTACGGGTTGTTCAATGAGCAGTTCTTC

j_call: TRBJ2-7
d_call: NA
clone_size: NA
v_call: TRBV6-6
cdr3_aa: CASRFTDSYEQYF
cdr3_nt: TGTGCCAGCAGATTCACGGATTCCTACGAGCAGTACTTC

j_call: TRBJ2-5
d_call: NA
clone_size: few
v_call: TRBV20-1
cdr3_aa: CSAHTSDETQYF
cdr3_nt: TGCAGTGCTCATACTAGTGATGAGACCCAGTACTTC

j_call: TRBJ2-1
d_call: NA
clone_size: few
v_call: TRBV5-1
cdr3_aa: CASSLGLGDEQFF
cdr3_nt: TGCGCCAGCAGCTTGGGATTGGGGGATGAGCAGTTCTTC

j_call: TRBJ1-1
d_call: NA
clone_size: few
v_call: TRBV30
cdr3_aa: CAWSVSGSTEAFF
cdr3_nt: TGTGCCTGGAGTGTAAGTGGTAGCACTGAAGCTTTCTTT

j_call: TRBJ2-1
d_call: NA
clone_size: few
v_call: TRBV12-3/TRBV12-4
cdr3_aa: CASSLSSRYTKNEQFF
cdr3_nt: TGTGCCAGCAGTTTATCTTCACGGTATACGAAGAATGAGCAGTTCTTC

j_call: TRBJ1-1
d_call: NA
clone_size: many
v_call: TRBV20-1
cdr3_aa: CSARPGRDTEAFF
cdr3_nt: TGCAGTGCTAGGCCGGGACGGGACACTGAAGCTTTCTTT

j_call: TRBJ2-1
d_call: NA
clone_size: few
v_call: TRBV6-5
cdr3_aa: CASSYAEGPHNEQFF
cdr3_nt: TGTGCCAGCAGTTATGCGGAGGGGCCACACAATGAGCAGTTCTTC

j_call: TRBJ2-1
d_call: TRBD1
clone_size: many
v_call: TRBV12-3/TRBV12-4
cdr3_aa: CASIRGPLFYEQFF
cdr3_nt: TGTGCCAGCATCAGGGGGCCCTTGTTCTATGAGCAGTTCTTC

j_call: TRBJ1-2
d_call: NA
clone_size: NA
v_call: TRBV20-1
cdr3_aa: CSARQGFGQDYGYTF
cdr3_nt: TGCAGTGCTAGGCAGGGGTTCGGGCAAGACTATGGCTACACCTTC

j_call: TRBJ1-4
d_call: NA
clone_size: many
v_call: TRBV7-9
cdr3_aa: CASSLGRDEKLFF
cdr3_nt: TGTGCCAGCAGCTTAGGCAGAGATGAAAAACTGTTTTTT

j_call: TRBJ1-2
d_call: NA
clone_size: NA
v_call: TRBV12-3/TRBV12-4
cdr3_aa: CASSSGLAGYTF
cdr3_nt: TGTGCCAGCAGTTCTGGACTGGCTGGCTACACCTTC

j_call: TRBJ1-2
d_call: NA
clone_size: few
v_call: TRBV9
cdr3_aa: CASSGLGTGNYGYTF
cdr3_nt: TGTGCCAGCAGCGGACTGGGGACCGGCAACTATGGCTACACCTTC